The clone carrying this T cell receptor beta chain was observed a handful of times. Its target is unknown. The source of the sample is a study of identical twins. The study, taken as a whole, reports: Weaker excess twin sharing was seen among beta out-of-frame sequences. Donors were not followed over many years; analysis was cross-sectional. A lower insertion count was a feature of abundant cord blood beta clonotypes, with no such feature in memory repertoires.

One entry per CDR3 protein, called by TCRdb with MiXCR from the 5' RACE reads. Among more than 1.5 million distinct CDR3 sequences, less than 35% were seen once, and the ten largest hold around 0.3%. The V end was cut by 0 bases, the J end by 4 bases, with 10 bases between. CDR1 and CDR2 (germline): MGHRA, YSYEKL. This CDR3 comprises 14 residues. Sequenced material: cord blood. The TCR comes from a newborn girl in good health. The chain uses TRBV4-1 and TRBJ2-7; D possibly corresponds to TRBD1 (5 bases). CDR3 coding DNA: TGCGCCAGCAGCCAAGAGTGGGGCTTGTACGAGCAGTACTTC. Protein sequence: CASSQEWGLYEQYF.